These T cell receptor beta chains were read from a single sample in a study of Ad26.COV2.S vaccination and SARS-CoV-2 variants. Sequencing used immunoSEQ multiplex PCR; TCRdb keeps in-frame clones, though not all of them. Of roughly 400,000 clones in the sample, about 90% were seen once. Sequences were derived from peripheral blood, sampled in a trial of Ad26.COV2.S vaccine versus placebo. Receptor source: a person aged 18-65 years who received the Ad26.COV2.S COVID-19 vaccine or a placebo. CDR3s leave out the opening cysteine and the closing phenylalanine or tryptophan. A D gene is named only where the DNA matches it firmly.

D	V	CDR3
NA	TRBV30	AGPGPRAGELF
TRBD2	TRBV7-8	ASSVSGDLSKEQY
NA	TRBV2	ASRGLLETQY
NA	TRBV4-3	ASSQDRGGSTEAF
NA	TRBV28	ASSFRGLSSYEQY
TRBD1	TRBV30	AWETGGGYNSPLH
NA	TRBV5-1	ASSSGVSNEQF
NA	TRBV11-2	ASSHQVVAGVDEKLF
TRBD1	TRBV19	ASSNGQGFDGYT
NA	TRBV7-9	ASSTQYTGELF
TRBD1	TRBV9	ASSVEGAGFTEAF
TRBD2	TRBV11-3	ASSLPRSSGGADTQY
NA	TRBV27	ASSLGRQSPLH
TRBD2	TRBV18	ASSEGTSIEQY
TRBD1	TRBV4-1	ASSRRTGRETQY
TRBD2	TRBV6-6	ASSPTSQSSYEQY
NA	TRBV4-3	ASSPDPAGSYNSPLH
NA	TRBV5-4	ASSPKGDTEAF
TRBD1	TRBV27	ASSLALRLTGQGATQPQH
NA	TRBV4-3	ASSQGPGGGTYEQY
NA	TRBV6-1	ASSALGKRTVNTEAF
NA	TRBV1	TSSQERQGPFNQPQH
NA	TRBV18	ASSRSRVDQPQH
TRBD1	TRBV7-2	ASAMDRGEYQPQH
NA	TRBV7-2	ASTLGQGPKKLF
NA	TRBV7-6	ASSSKPAPAYNEQF
NA	TRBV19	ASSIVGAPRTEAF
NA	TRBV3-1/TRBV3-2	ASSQDFRGGSDTQY
NA	TRBV5-6	ASSLAAGKEGSRPQH
NA	TRBV28	ASTNGGAYEQY
TRBD2	TRBV9	ASSELAGEGETQY
TRBD2	TRBV6-5	ASNREASGSYEQY
NA	TRBV18	ASSNTGISYEQY
TRBD1	TRBV11-2	ASSYLQGYTEAF
TRBD1	TRBV5-1	ASSLTLDRASPLH
NA	TRBV27	ASSGLHISGDTDTQY
NA	TRBV5-4	ASSLVGSSYNEQF
NA	TRBV27	ASTLSGALNYGYT
NA	TRBV4-3	ASSQDFRSRIYNEQF
TRBD1	TRBV7-2	ASSLIGTARTDTQY
TRBD1	TRBV3-1/TRBV3-2	ASSRYYRGSNQPQH
NA	TRBV29-1	SVSEGIGDEKLF
TRBD2	TRBV5-4	ASSGTSGASTDTQY
TRBD1	TRBV9	ASSVGQGGIQPQH
NA	TRBV7-2	ASSSTGTIGEKLF
TRBD1	TRBV5-1	ASSGQGIYVGYT
TRBD1	TRBV7-2	ASSLLDRGNTEAF
NA	TRBV12-3/TRBV12-4	ASRLTGNYGYT
NA	TRBV19	ASRPSTGNSSPLH
NA	TRBV4-3	ASSQEVGINTEAF